This TCR beta chain was captured in a study of shared clonotypes between healthy human individuals (TCRdb year 2020). Regarding the research as a whole: The cohort comprised a couple of women and three men aged 18 to 49 years. Per donor, three plates each were used for CD4 naive and CD4 memory, two for CD8 naive, and one for CD8 memory. To estimate repertoire size and how much clonotypes are shared between individuals, the study performed deep sequencing of blood TCR repertoires from a handful of healthy adults. To increase sequencing depth and limit assay-specific biases, different laboratories used diverse techniques to prepare libraries and sequence TCR repertoires. Each donor's leukapheresis produced roughly between roughly 0.85 and 9.5 billion PBMCs.

TCR CDR3 regions were amplified from genomic DNA by multiplex PCR using the deep immunoSEQ assay. Genomic DNA extracted from each cell subset was distributed evenly over all wells of several immunoSEQ 96-well plates, and each plate served as one replicate. For sorted subsets, around 0.2 ug of genomic DNA, equivalent to 30,000 or so T cell genomes, went into each replicate PCR. Purified libraries were quantified with a Qubit 3.0 fluorometer, sized on a Bioanalyzer 2100, and re-quantified with the KAPA Library Quantification kit. Each immunoSEQ 96-well plate was sequenced on its own single-read 150-cycle Illumina NextSeq 550 flow cell. The authors' analysis ran thus. Because the immunoSEQ output held only junctional sequences and lacked quality scores, the filtering could not match the filtering applied to full-length reads. Sequences were annotated with PyIR, a Python wrapper for IgBLAST v1.9, and V/J genes and CDR3 were assigned using IMGT germline references. Reads with weak V/J assignments (E-value above 1e-6), missing CDR3, stop codons, out-of-frame junctions, or ambiguous translated residues were removed. A V3J clonotype was defined by an identical inferred V gene, J gene, and CDR3 amino acid sequence. Percentage overlap between repertoires was calculated by dividing the number of shared unique clonotypes by the size of the smaller repertoire. Repertoire richness was assessed with RTK rarefaction, the Chao1 estimator, and Recon v2.1 estimates of unobserved clonotypes. Generation probabilities for all TCRbeta clonotypes obtained by the gDNA method from several donors were computed using OLGA. This immuneACCESS table, as held by TCRdb, lists in-frame sequences with V and J called but not all clones. Of the missing ones, under half trace to an unresolved V gene in checked studies; the others have no known cause. V, J and clone size derive from that table, while D and trimming were established from the DNA sequence. The sample yields around 1.9 million clones; approximately 94% were counted once. Jointly, the top ten make up 1.5% to 2% of the sample.

What the research found in general, with its limitations: Clonotypes shared by all four sorted-subset donors showed higher generation probabilities than non-shared clonotypes. Because the study included only a small number of donors, the genetic and exposure-history diversity represented was limited. Only blood was sampled, and tissue TCR repertoires likely differ from those in blood. Naive subsets generally had larger estimated clonotype richness than memory subsets did. Incomplete sequencing was indicated by rarefaction of sorted-subset datasets, despite the large sequencing depth. When a handful of donors were compared, the shared fraction of clonotypes was roughly 4.8% for naive CD4, 3.5% to 4% for naive CD8, 2.3% for memory CD4, and under 0.5% for memory CD8. Pairwise subsampling led to the expectation that sequencing depth would affect the degree of clonotype sharing among donors.

Measured from the cysteine to the phenylalanine, the CDR3 is 16 residues long. The retained sequence is limited to the CDR3, 48 bases, with the frame set at the first base. In the germline V gene (reference sequence), CDR1 corresponds to LNHNV and CDR2 to YYDKDF. Trimming leaves V shorter by 9 bases and J shorter by 0 bases, with the junction holding 12 bases beyond the gene matches. Concerning this clone: It has no known antigen specificity. No quality values exist for individual bases; no much larger clone is one base distant.

CD8 naive samples were CD45RO-negative cells positively selected for CCR7, giving a CD45RA+CCR7+ population that excluded TemRA cells. Donors were healthy HIV-negative adults with no recently reported acute infections or vaccinations. Only Caucasian adults living in Nashville, Tennessee, USA were represented among the donors. Blood was collected by leukapheresis, and PBMCs were isolated by Ficoll-Histopaque density gradient centrifugation and then cryopreserved in liquid nitrogen vapor phase. Analytical flow cytometry was used to check the purity and quantity of every magnetically sorted T cell population. Each sorted fraction had its genomic DNA isolated and then quantified by UV absorbance on a Nanodrop 2000c.

The origin of this receptor is a man between 18 and 35 years old in good health. Some clones in this sample may be carry-over from other donors' samples. The specimen sequenced was naive CD8+ T cells from PBMCs. The meaning of the sample's cell subset or site label: CD45RA+CCR7+. The chain is encoded by TRBV15 joined to TRBJ2-7, with 9 junctional bases fitting TRBD2. For the CDR3, the sequence is CATKNPISGSSYEQYF. Here is the DNA: TGTGCCACTAAAAATCCTATTAGCGGGAGCTCCTACGAGCAGTACTTC.